This TCR beta chain was recorded in a study of regulatory T cells in long-lasting Graves disease. Findings and caveats of the study: Not thyroid tissue but only peripheral blood was studied.

With respect to this clonotype: What it binds is not known.

Library construction for TCR beta used iRepertoire HTBI primers and Arm-PCR of CDR3 regions. TCRdb independently ran MiXCR on the multiplex PCR reads; one entry per CDR3 protein. The sample holds hundreds of thousands of distinct CDR3 sequences, under 25% seen once. The time point is: persistent/refractory GD, antithyroid drugs over 5 years with positive TRAb. Construction of the TCR library relied on RNA isolated from PBMCs. This receptor was identified in a female donor with Graves disease. Source: peripheral blood mononuclear cells (PBMCs), taken when the disease was refractory, from a patient treated with antithyroid drugs.

CDR3 nucleotide sequence: TGTGCCACCAGTGATCCTACTAGCACCGACGAGCAGTACTTC. It encodes CATSDPTSTDEQYF. The rearrangement links TRBV24-1 to TRBJ2-7; D is perhaps TRBD2 (6 bases). The CDR3 has 14 residues. V lost 3 bases to trimming and J lost 5 bases, with 13 bases between them. CDR1 and CDR2 from the germline V gene are KGHDR and SFDVKD.